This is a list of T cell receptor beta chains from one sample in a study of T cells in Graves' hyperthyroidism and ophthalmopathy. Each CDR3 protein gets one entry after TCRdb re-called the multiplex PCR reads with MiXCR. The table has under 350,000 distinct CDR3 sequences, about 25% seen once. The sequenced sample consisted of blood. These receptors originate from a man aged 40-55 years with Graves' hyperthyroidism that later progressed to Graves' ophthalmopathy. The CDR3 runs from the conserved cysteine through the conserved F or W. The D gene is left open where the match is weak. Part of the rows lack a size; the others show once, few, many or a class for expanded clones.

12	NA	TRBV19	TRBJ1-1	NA	TGTGCCAGTAGTATTGGGGCGGCAGAAGCTTTCTTT	CASSIGAAEAFF
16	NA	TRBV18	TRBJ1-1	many	TGTGCCAGCTCACCAGACCGGGGTTTCTGGGACACTGAAGCTTTCTTT	CASSPDRGFWDTEAFF
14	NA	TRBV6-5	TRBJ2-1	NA	TGTGCCAGCAGTTACGCGACAGGGCGGGGTGAGCAGTTCTTC	CASSYATGRGEQFF
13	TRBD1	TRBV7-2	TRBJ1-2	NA	TGTGCCAGCAGCCCGGGACAGAACACGGGCTACACCTTC	CASSPGQNTGYTF
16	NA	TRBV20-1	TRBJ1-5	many	TGCAGTGCGAACTCGGGGAGGGAATCGAGCAATCAGCCCCAGCATTTT	CSANSGRESSNQPQHF
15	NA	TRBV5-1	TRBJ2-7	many	TGCGCCAGCAGCTTGGCGTCACCAGGCCCAAACGAGCAGTACTTC	CASSLASPGPNEQYF
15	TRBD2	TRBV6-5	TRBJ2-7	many	TGTGCCAGCAGTTACTCTCCTAGCGGCCCGTACGAGCAGTACTTC	CASSYSPSGPYEQYF
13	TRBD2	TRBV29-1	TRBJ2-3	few	TGCAGCGTTGGACTAGCGGAAACAGATACGCAGTATTTT	CSVGLAETDTQYF
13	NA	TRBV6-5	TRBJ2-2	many	TGTGCCAGCGGAGAGCCGAACACCGGGGAGCTGTTTTTT	CASGEPNTGELFF
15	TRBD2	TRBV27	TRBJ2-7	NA	TGTGCCAGCAGTCCCCGCGGCGGGAGACCCTACGAGCAGTACTTC	CASSPRGGRPYEQYF
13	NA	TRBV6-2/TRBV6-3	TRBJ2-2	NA	TGTGCCGGCTCCCGGTCGAACACCGGGGAGCTGTTTTTT	CAGSRSNTGELFF
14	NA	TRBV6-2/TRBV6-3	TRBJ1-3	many	TGTGCCAGCTCTCCGGGGGTTCCTGGAAACACCATATATTTT	CASSPGVPGNTIYF
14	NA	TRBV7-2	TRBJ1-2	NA	TGTGCCAGCAGCCGCAACAACTTCGGGAGGGGCTACACCTTC	CASSRNNFGRGYTF
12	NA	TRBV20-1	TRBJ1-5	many	TGCAGTGCTACGGCGGCGGGTCAGCCCCAGCATTTT	CSATAAGQPQHF
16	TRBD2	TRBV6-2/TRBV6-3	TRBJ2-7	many	TGTGCCAGCAGTCTCGACCGACTAGCGGCAACCTACGAGCAGTACTTC	CASSLDRLAATYEQYF
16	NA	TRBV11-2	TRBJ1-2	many	TGTGCCAGCAGCAGAGAAGGCGAAGTCCCGAACTATGGCTACACCTTC	CASSREGEVPNYGYTF
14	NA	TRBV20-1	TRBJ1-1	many	TGCAGTGCTAGAGCTCCGGAACCGGGGACTGAAGCTTTCTTT	CSARAPEPGTEAFF
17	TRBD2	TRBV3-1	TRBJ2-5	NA	TGTGCCAGCAGCCAAGATCTAGAACTAGCGGGGCAAGAGACCCAGTACTTC	CASSQDLELAGQETQYF
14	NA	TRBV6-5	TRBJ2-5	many	TGTGCCAGCAGCCCCCTGTTAGAGTCAGAGACCCAGTACTTC	CASSPLLESETQYF
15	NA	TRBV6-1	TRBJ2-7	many	TGTGCCAGCAGTCGAACCCCCGGGACAACTTTCGAGCAGTACTTC	CASSRTPGTTFEQYF
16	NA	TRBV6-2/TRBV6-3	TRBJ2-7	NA	TGTGCCAGCAGTTACTCGAGGCGGGTCAATCACTACGAGCAGTACTTC	CASSYSRRVNHYEQYF
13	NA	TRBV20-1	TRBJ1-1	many	TGCAGTGCTAAGTTGGGAGGGGGGACTGAAGCTTTCTTT	CSAKLGGGTEAFF
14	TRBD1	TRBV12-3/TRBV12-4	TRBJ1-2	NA	TGTGCCAGCAGGGACGCCGGGACAGGGTATGGCTACACCTTC	CASRDAGTGYGYTF
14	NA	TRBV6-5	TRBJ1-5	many	TGTGCCAGCAGTTATGCCGGACCCCATCAGCCCCAGCATTTT	CASSYAGPHQPQHF
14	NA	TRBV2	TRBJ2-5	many	TGTGCCAGCAGGCCCGGGGCGGACGTAGAGACCCAGTACTTC	CASRPGADVETQYF
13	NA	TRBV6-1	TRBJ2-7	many	TGTGCCAGCAGAGACAGAGAAAGGGACGAGCAGTACTTC	CASRDRERDEQYF
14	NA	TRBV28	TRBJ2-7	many	TGTGCCAGCAGTTATCGAGGGAGGTCCTACGAGCAGTACTTC	CASSYRGRSYEQYF
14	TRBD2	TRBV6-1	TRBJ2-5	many	TGTGCCAGCAGCCAAAGGACTAGCTTGGAGACCCAGTACTTC	CASSQRTSLETQYF
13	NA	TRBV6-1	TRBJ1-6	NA	TGTGCCAGCAATCAGGGAGGGAATTCACCCCTCCACTTT	CASNQGGNSPLHF
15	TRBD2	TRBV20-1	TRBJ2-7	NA	TGCAGTGCTCCGGGACTAGCGGGAGGTCTCTACGAGCAGTACTTC	CSAPGLAGGLYEQYF
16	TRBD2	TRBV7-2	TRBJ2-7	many	TGTGCCAGCAGCTCCAGTAGACTAGCGGGAGGGCTTGAGCAGTACTTC	CASSSSRLAGGLEQYF